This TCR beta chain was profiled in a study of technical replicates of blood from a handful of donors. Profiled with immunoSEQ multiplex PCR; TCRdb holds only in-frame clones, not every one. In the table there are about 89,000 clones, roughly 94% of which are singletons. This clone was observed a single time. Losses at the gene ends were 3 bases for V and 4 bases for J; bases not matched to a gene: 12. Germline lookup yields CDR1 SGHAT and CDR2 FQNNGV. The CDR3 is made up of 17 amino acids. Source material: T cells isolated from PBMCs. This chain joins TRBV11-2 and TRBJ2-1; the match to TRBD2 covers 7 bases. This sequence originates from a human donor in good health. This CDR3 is CASSLDGPSGRYNEQFF. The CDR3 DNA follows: TGTGCCAGCAGCTTGGATGGACCTAGCGGAAGGTACAATGAGCAGTTCTTC.